Presented here are 23 T cell receptor beta chains from one specimen sequenced in a study of CD8 T cells in Susac syndrome. Random hexamers were used to reverse transcribe the RNA input (roughly 0.5 to 1 ug). TCRdb reanalysed the immunoSEQ multiplex PCR reads using MiXCR and keeps one entry per CDR3 protein. Found here are roughly 180,000 distinct CDR3 sequences, roughly 94% of them singletons; the top ten hold about 0.1%. Sequencing was carried out using CD4+ T cells from PBMCs. The receptors were sampled from a human donor with Susac syndrome.

This chain connects TRBV18 to TRBJ2-2, with unresolved D. Germline CDR1 reads KGHSH; CDR2 reads LQKENI. The CDR3 consists of 14 residues. V gave up 2 bases and J gave up 2 bases, with 6 bases separating them. The CDR3 here is CASSPTINTGELFF. The CDR3 DNA reads as TGTGCCAGCTCACCAACTATTAACACCGGGGAGCTGTTTTTT.

This clonotype was observed once. V gene TRBV9 combines with J gene TRBJ1-3; D unclear. V lost 7 bases, J lost 5 bases, and 10 bases lay in between. In germline, CDR1 is SGDLS, CDR2 YYNGEE. The CDR3 runs to 12 residues. The CDR3 reads CASGQGRNTIYF. In nucleotides, the CDR3 is TGTGCCAGCGGCCAAGGGAGAAACACCATATATTTT.

The chain couples TRBV20-1 to TRBJ2-3; 9 bases map to TRBD2. Germline values: CDR1 DFQATT, CDR2 SNEGSKA (reference sequence). The CDR3 is made up of 16 amino acids. The trim removed 3 bases at V and 0 bases at J, leaving 7 bases unmatched. The CDR3 region is CSASESGGPSTDTQYF. DNA for the CDR3: TGCAGTGCTAGTGAGAGCGGGGGGCCGAGCACAGATACGCAGTATTTT.

V and J are TRBV25-1 and TRBJ1-4, with a tentative D call TRBD1 (5 bases). Per germline, CDR1 MGHDK and CDR2 SYGVNS. CDR3 size: 14 residues. Trimming removed 7 bases at V and 2 bases at J, with 11 bases between. The CDR3: CASMSRDTNEKLFF. The CDR3, as DNA: TGTGCCAGCATGTCGAGGGACACTAATGAAAAACTGTTTTTT. Filled out from reference TRBV25-1 and TRBJ1-4, the complete variable domain reads EADIYQTPRYLVIGTGKKITLECSQTMGHDKMYWYQQDPGMELHLIHYSYGVNSTEKGDLSSESTVSRIRTEHFPLTLESARPSHTSQYLCASMSRDTNEKLFFGSGTQLSVL.

J is TRBJ2-3 and V is TRBV4-1, with D uncertain. V was clipped by 3 bases and J by 0 bases, with 10 bases between them. Germline CDR1 is MGHRA and CDR2 is YSYEKL. The CDR3 extends over 15 amino acids. The CDR3 DNA reads as TGCGCCAGCAGCCAGATAGAACAGAGCACAGATACGCAGTATTTT. Translating it yields CASSQIEQSTDTQYF.

This chain links TRBV30 with TRBJ1-1; 8 bases agree with TRBD1. Looked up from germline, CDR1 is GTSNPN and CDR2 is SVGIG (reference sequence). The CDR3 is made up of 13 amino acids. Trimming at V came to 4 bases and at J to 4 bases, leaving 5 bases not matched to a gene. The CDR3 reads CAWTRGQGTEAFF. Written as DNA, the CDR3 is TGTGCCTGGACCAGGGGGCAGGGCACTGAAGCTTTCTTT.

The V and J genes are TRBV28 and TRBJ2-7; 8 positions agree with TRBD1. CDR3 length: 14 residues. The germline CDR1 and CDR2 sequences are MDHEN and SYDVKM. V lost 6 bases, J lost 4 bases, and 8 bases stayed unmatched. The chain's CDR3 is CASRSTGVPYEQYF. CDR3 in DNA: TGTGCCAGCAGGTCGACAGGGGTACCATACGAGCAGTACTTC.

In its sample, this clonotype was seen once. This chain uses TRBV10-3 with TRBJ2-1; 11 bases fit TRBD2. J lost 7 bases, V lost 11 bases, and 16 bases had no gene match. The CDR3 is 16 amino acids. CDR1 and CDR2 from the germline V gene are ENHRY and SYGVKD. CDR3 nucleotides: TGTGCCTCCCGGGGGGCTAGCGGGAGGAAAATGAATGAGCAGTTCTTC. Translating it yields CASRGASGRKMNEQFF.

This chain links TRBV3-1 with TRBJ1-1, with D uncertain. The CDR3 length is 14 residues. The V end lost 1 base, the J end lost 0 bases, and 6 bases lay between the germline ends. Germline V gene sequence: CDR1 LGHDT, CDR2 YNNKEL (reference sequence). CDR3 coding DNA: TGTGCCAGCAGCCAAGGCAGTATGAACACTGAAGCTTTCTTT. It encodes CASSQGSMNTEAFF.

The chain joins TRBV19 to TRBJ1-5, with D unclear. The CDR3 extends over 13 amino acids. V was clipped by 6 bases and J by 7 bases, with 13 bases between them. Germline V gene lookup returns CDR1 LNHDA and CDR2 SQIVND (reference sequence). The CDR3 region has the DNA TGTGCCAGTAGCATGGGGTTCCGGCAGCCCCAGCATTTT. It yields the protein CASSMGFRQPQHF. Full variable domain (rest looked up from reference TRBV19 and TRBJ1-5): DGGITQSPKYLFRKEGQNVTLSCEQNLNHDAMYWYRQDPGQGLRLIYYSQIVNDFQKGDIAEGYSVSREKKESFPLTVTSAQKNPTAFYLCASSMGFRQPQHFGDGTRLSIL.

The chain joins TRBV4-1 to TRBJ1-1; D gene uncertain. The V end was cut by 0 bases, the J end by 8 bases, with 10 bases between. Germline V gives CDR1 MGHRA, CDR2 YSYEKL. The CDR3 has 13 residues. CDR3 in DNA: TGCGCCAGCAGCCAAGATTTCAGGCAAGAAGCTTTCTTT. It encodes CASSQDFRQEAFF.

This chain connects TRBV20-1 to TRBJ2-6; D not certain. Germline V gene lookup returns CDR1 DFQATT and CDR2 SNEGSKA (reference sequence). Deletions cut 5 bases from V and 0 bases from J, with 14 bases between. The CDR3 consists of 16 residues. The CDR3 spells CSAQALVSSGANVLTF. The DNA for the CDR3 is TGCAGTGCTCAGGCGCTTGTAAGCTCTGGGGCCAACGTCCTGACTTTC.

The genes are TRBV10-3 and TRBJ2-1, with 12 bases lining up with TRBD2. From germline, CDR1 is ENHRY and CDR2 SYGVKD. This CDR3 has 16 residues. The J segment lost 6 bases and the V segment lost 6 bases, leaving 9 bases of the junction unmatched. The CDR3 bases are TGTGCCATCAGGGATCTAGCGGGAGGGAATCGCAATGAGCAGTTCTTC. Its protein product is CAIRDLAGGNRNEQFF.

The J gene is TRBJ1-6, the V gene TRBV30, with D perhaps TRBD1 (5 bases). V was shortened by 5 bases and J by 8 bases, with 16 bases between the two germline ends. This CDR3 region has 14 residues. Germline CDR1 GTSNPN, CDR2 SVGIG (reference sequence). The CDR3, as DNA: TGTGCCTGGCATATTGGACAACGGGATTCACCCCTCCACTTT. It codes for CAWHIGQRDSPLHF.

The rearrangement uses TRBV6-2 or TRBV6-3 and TRBJ1-2; 9 positions match TRBD1. Germline lookup yields CDR1 MNHEY and CDR2 SVGEGT. Trimming at V came to 8 bases and at J to 2 bases, leaving 9 bases not matched to a gene. This CDR3 contains 15 residues. CDR3 amino acids: CASLLGQGINYGYTF. CDR3 coding DNA: TGTGCCAGCCTTCTCGGACAGGGGATCAACTATGGCTACACCTTC.

DNA for the CDR3: TGCGCCAGCAGCTGGAGGGGACAGGGCAGCTACAATGAGCAGTTCTTC. Translating it yields CASSWRGQGSYNEQFF. The chain links TRBV5-1 to TRBJ2-1, with TRBD1 matching over 9 bases. This CDR3 comprises 16 residues. V shed 3 bases, J shed 3 bases, and the junction held 7 bases outside the gene matches. CDR1 SGHRS and CDR2 YFSETQ come from the germline V gene.

V gene TRBV2 combines with J gene TRBJ1-1, with D maybe TRBD1 (6 bases). Germline lookup yields CDR1 SNHLY and CDR2 FYNNEI. Trimming removed 6 bases at V and 4 bases at J, with 12 bases between. The CDR3 sequence is 13 residues long. The CDR3 reads CASSTQGATEAFF. Here the CDR3 DNA reads TGTGCCAGCAGCACACAGGGAGCCACTGAAGCTTTCTTT.

This clonotype was picked up one time. The genes are TRBV6-5 and TRBJ1-4; D remains ambiguous. The CDR3 is 14 residues long. The V end was cut by 4 bases, the J end by 7 bases, with 13 bases between. The germline V gene has CDR1 MNHEY and CDR2 SVGAGI. This chain's CDR3 is CASSSGSSPEKLFF. CDR3 DNA sequence: TGTGCCAGCAGTTCGGGCAGCTCCCCTGAAAAACTGTTTTTT.

The chain is built from TRBV20-1 and TRBJ2-7, with D perhaps matching TRBD1 or TRBD2 (7 bases each). The CDR3 spans 13 residues. The germline gives CDR1 DFQATT, CDR2 SNEGSKA (reference sequence). Trimming removed 6 bases at V and 3 bases at J, with 15 bases between. The CDR3 region has the DNA TGCAGTGCCCGCGGGGGACAGCTCTACGAGCAGTACTTC. This gives the protein CSARGGQLYEQYF.

Only one count was recorded for this clonotype. This chain connects TRBV9 to TRBJ2-4; TRBD1 aligns across 8 bases. CDR1 and CDR2 from the germline V gene are SGDLS and YYNGEE. V lost 3 bases, J lost 9 bases, and 8 bases stayed unmatched. This CDR3 has 14 residues. The CDR3 DNA reads as TGTGCCAGCAGCGCGGACAGGGCCCTGCCCATTCAGTACTTC. It yields the protein CASSADRALPIQYF.

The chain employs TRBV7-9 and TRBJ2-3; D perhaps matches TRBD2 (5 bases). Germline CDR1 reads SEHNR; CDR2 reads FQNEAQ (reference sequence). The CDR3 spans 16 residues. The V end was cut by 6 bases, the J end by 0 bases, with 16 bases between. The CDR3 loop is CASSSQRPPSTDTQYF. The CDR3 DNA is TGTGCCAGCAGTTCCCAGCGGCCCCCTAGCACAGATACGCAGTATTTT. Supplemented by reference TRBV7-9 and TRBJ2-3, the full variable domain reads DTGVSQNPRHKITKRGQNVTFRCDPISEHNRLYWYRQTLGQGPEFLTYFQNEAQLEKSRLLSDRFSAERPKGSFSTLEIQRTEQGDSAMYLCASSSQRPPSTDTQYFGPGTRLTVL.

The genes are TRBV7-2 and TRBJ2-5, with unresolved D. V lost 5 bases to trimming and J lost 4 bases, with 14 bases between them. This CDR3 is 14 amino acids long. Germline V gives CDR1 SGHTA, CDR2 FQGNSA. DNA for the CDR3: TGTGCCAGCAGCCAAAACCCCGGAGCAGAGACCCAGTACTTC. It specifies CASSQNPGAETQYF.

The J gene is TRBJ2-3, the V gene TRBV15; 9 positions match TRBD2. Germline CDR1 is LNHNV and CDR2 is YYDKDF (reference sequence). J was trimmed by 2 bases and V by 0 bases; bases with no gene match: 9. The CDR3 consists of 18 residues. In DNA, the CDR3 is TGTGCCACCAGCAGAGAGGTTCGGGCGGGGGGGTCCACAGATACGCAGTATTTT. The encoded protein is CATSREVRAGGSTDTQYF.